The 29 T cell receptor beta chains given below trace back to one sample, sequenced in a study of PD-1 blockade in classical Hodgkin lymphoma. Relapses following autologous stem cell transplantation were seen in all patients, with brentuximab vedotin exposure varying. Profiled with immunoSEQ multiplex PCR; TCRdb holds only in-frame clones, not every one. The data show 70,000 to 85,000 clones, more than 85% seen once. The sample here was peripheral blood mononuclear cells (PBMCs), taken at baseline. These receptors were obtained from a human donor with classical Hodgkin lymphoma.

The gene calls are TRBV28 and TRBJ2-1; no firm D call. The CDR3 length is 15 residues. Trimming cost V 2 bases and J 5 bases, with 13 bases left between them. CDR1 and CDR2 from the germline V gene are MDHEN and SYDVKM. CDR3: CASSLLPGLDNEQFF. CDR3 coding DNA: TGTGCCAGCAGTTTACTTCCGGGCTTGGACAATGAGCAGTTCTTC.

The chain carries TRBV5-5 and TRBJ1-4; no reliable D call. The CDR3 spans 13 residues. Germline V gives CDR1 SGHKS, CDR2 YYEKEE (reference sequence). The ends were cut back, 1 base at V and 3 bases at J, with 4 bases in the middle. The CDR3 here is CASSLWANEKLFF. The CDR3 nucleotides read TGTGCCAGCAGCTTGTGGGCTAATGAAAAACTGTTTTTT.

The chain carries TRBV30 and TRBJ1-3, with D perhaps TRBD1 (5 bases). Germline loops: CDR1 GTSNPN, CDR2 SVGIG (reference sequence). Trimming pared 1 base from V and 4 bases from J, leaving 5 bases between. The CDR3 spans 12 residues. The DNA of the CDR3 is TGTGCCTGGAGTGGGGACGGAAACACCATATATTTT. Its protein is CAWSGDGNTIYF.

This chain joins TRBV5-5 and TRBJ2-6, with no clear D. The CDR3 runs 14 residues. Per the germline V gene, CDR1 is SGHKS and CDR2 is YYEKEE (reference sequence). Trimming took 7 bases from V and 3 from J, leaving 11 bases between them. The CDR3 spells CASAGYFGANVLTF. CDR3 sequence (DNA): TGTGCCAGCGCTGGTTACTTTGGGGCCAACGTCCTGACTTTC.

The chain combines TRBV5-1 with TRBJ2-5, with D possibly matching TRBD2 (6 bases). V lost 9 bases and J 5 bases, leaving 17 bases between the germline ends. The CDR3 is 13 amino acids. The germline CDR1 and CDR2 sequences are SGHRS and YFSETQ. CDR3 coding DNA: TGCGCCACCTCCGGGACTTCTCGGGAGACCCAGTACTTC. This gives the protein CATSGTSRETQYF.

This chain connects TRBV7-9 to TRBJ1-2, with 10 bases fitting TRBD1. This CDR3 comprises 15 residues. The V gene end was trimmed by 4 bases and the J gene end by 4 bases; junction bases not matched to a gene: 6. CDR1 and CDR2 from the germline V gene are SEHNR and FQNEAQ (reference sequence). This CDR3 reads CASSWTGGGSYGYTF. The CDR3 nucleotides are TGTGCCAGCAGCTGGACAGGGGGTGGGAGCTATGGCTACACCTTC.

J is TRBJ2-1 and V is TRBV27; TRBD2 agrees at 8 bases. Unmatched junction bases numbered 12, after V lost 6 bases and J lost 5 bases. The CDR3 covers 16 residues. Looked up from germline, CDR1 is MNHEY and CDR2 is SMNVEV (reference sequence). This CDR3 reads CASRAVAGGSHNEQFF. CDR3 nucleotide sequence: TGTGCCAGCAGAGCTGTCGCGGGGGGTTCTCACAATGAGCAGTTCTTC.

The chain links TRBV4-1 to TRBJ1-5, with D perhaps TRBD1 (5 bases). The CDR3 contains 14 residues. Germline lookup yields CDR1 MGHRA and CDR2 YSYEKL. V was cut by 5 bases and J by 4 bases, with 12 bases left in between. The CDR3 loop is CASSNGGRNQPQHF. Written as DNA, the CDR3 is TGCGCCAGCAGCAACGGGGGAAGAAATCAGCCCCAGCATTTT.

This clone was observed once. This rearrangement joins TRBV7-2 to TRBJ1-5, with 7 positions matching TRBD1. Germline loops: CDR1 SGHTA, CDR2 FQGNSA. This CDR3 region has 14 residues. V was pared by 5 bases and J by 7 bases, with 8 bases of the junction left unmatched. The CDR3 DNA is TGTGCCAGCAGCCCGACAGGGCTGGGGCAGCCCCAGCATTTT. Translating it yields CASSPTGLGQPQHF.

The chain uses TRBV11-2 and TRBJ1-5; D remains unclear. Germline V CDR1 and CDR2: SGHAT, FQNNGV. The CDR3 spans 12 residues. V shed 4 bases and J shed 9 bases, with 10 bases lying between them. CDR3 in DNA: TGTGCCAGCAGCTGGGAGCTTGGGCCCCAGCATTTT. Its protein is CASSWELGPQHF.

The chain carries TRBV5-1 and TRBJ2-1; the match to TRBD2 covers 8 bases. V dropped 7 bases and J dropped 9; count of bases not matched to a gene: 9. In germline, CDR1 is SGHRS, CDR2 YFSETQ. CDR3 length: 13 amino acids. CDR3 sequence reads: CASYERGTTEQFF. The CDR3 DNA is TGCGCCAGCTATGAGCGGGGGACGACTGAGCAGTTCTTC.

The chain links TRBV7-9 to TRBJ1-1; D is unresolved. This CDR3 is built from 14 residues. Per the germline V gene, CDR1 is SEHNR and CDR2 is FQNEAQ (reference sequence). Trimming pared 6 bases from V and 4 bases from J, leaving 15 bases between. The CDR3: CASSWPVGGTEAFF. The CDR3 bases are TGTGCCAGCAGTTGGCCGGTGGGTGGCACTGAAGCTTTCTTT.

The rearrangement links TRBV5-5 to TRBJ1-2; TRBD1 matches at 7 bases. In germline, CDR1 is SGHKS, CDR2 YYEKEE (reference sequence). The CDR3 has 14 residues. V lost 4 bases to trimming and J lost 4 bases; unmatched junction nucleotides: 7. As DNA, the CDR3 is TGTGCCAGCAGCCACGGGACAGACATCTATGGCTACACCTTC. Translation: CASSHGTDIYGYTF.

The V gene is TRBV4-1, the J gene TRBJ1-1; possible D gene TRBD1, 5 bases. The CDR3 has 13 residues. V was shortened by 0 bases and J by 8 bases, with 10 bases between the two germline ends. Germline CDR1 and CDR2: MGHRA and YSYEKL. CDR3 sequence: CASSQDRGTEAFF. The CDR3 region has the DNA TGCGCCAGCAGCCAAGATAGGGGAACAGAAGCTTTCTTT.

The J gene is TRBJ2-7, the V gene TRBV5-8; D is unclear. Trimming stripped 2 bases from V and 2 bases from J, with 8 bases between. CDR1 and CDR2 (germline): SGHTS, YDEGEE. This CDR3 region has 13 residues. Here the CDR3 reads CASSLIGPYEQYF. The CDR3 DNA is TGTGCCAGCAGCTTAATAGGGCCCTACGAGCAGTACTTC.

This clone was seen a handful of times. The gene calls are TRBV19 and TRBJ2-2, with 12 bases that match TRBD2. The V gene's germline CDR1 is LNHDA and CDR2 SQIVND (reference sequence). The CDR3 extends over 18 amino acids. Unmatched junction bases numbered 6, after V lost 4 bases and J lost 0 bases. The CDR3 nucleotides read TGTGCCAGTAGTACGAAACTAGCGGGAGGTACGAACACCGGGGAGCTGTTTTTT. Encoded protein: CASSTKLAGGTNTGELFF.

This chain uses TRBV19 with TRBJ2-1, with TRBD2 matching 13 bases. In germline, CDR1 is LNHDA, CDR2 SQIVND (reference sequence). The CDR3 covers 19 residues. V lost 4 bases, J lost 5 bases, and 14 bases stayed unmatched. The CDR3 protein is CASSTDLRQGLAGNNEQFF. The DNA for the CDR3 is TGTGCCAGTAGTACCGACCTCAGACAGGGACTAGCGGGGAACAATGAGCAGTTCTTC.

The chain has TRBV12-1 and TRBJ1-2. TRBV12-1 constitutes a pseudogene. The CDR3 sequence is 18 residues long. The DNA of the CDR3 is TGTGCCAGCAGCATGCTGACCGGGACCGTCCTGGCGAACTATGGCTACACCTTC. This gives the protein CASSMLTGTVLANYGYTF.

The chain uses TRBV9 and TRBJ2-7, with 11 nucleotides matching TRBD2. Germline assignment: CDR1 SGDLS and CDR2 YYNGEE. The CDR3 has 15 amino acids. Trimming cost V 3 bases and J 5 bases; bases outside gene matches: 7. The CDR3 region is CASSASLAGVNEQYF. The CDR3 DNA reads as TGTGCCAGCAGCGCCTCACTAGCGGGAGTCAACGAGCAGTACTTC.

The chain couples TRBV7-9 to TRBJ2-7, with 9 bases that match TRBD1. The J segment lost 2 bases and the V segment lost 5 bases, leaving 7 bases of the junction unmatched. CDR3 length: 15 residues. In germline, CDR1 is SEHNR, CDR2 FQNEAQ (reference sequence). CDR3 sequence reads: CASSPQTGGTYEQYF. Written as DNA, the CDR3 is TGTGCCAGCAGCCCACAGACAGGGGGGACCTACGAGCAGTACTTC. Combining the CDR3 with reference TRBV7-9 and TRBJ2-7 gives the whole variable domain DTGVSQNPRHKITKRGQNVTFRCDPISEHNRLYWYRQTLGQGPEFLTYFQNEAQLEKSRLLSDRFSAERPKGSFSTLEIQRTEQGDSAMYLCASSPQTGGTYEQYFGPGTRLTVT.

The J gene is TRBJ2-2, the V gene TRBV5-1, with 8 nucleotides matching TRBD1. From germline, CDR1 is SGHRS and CDR2 YFSETQ. The CDR3 consists of 13 residues. J gave up 2 bases and V 7 bases, and 1 base lay outside the gene matches. The CDR3 DNA reads TGCGCCAGCGGGACAGGAAACACCGGGGAGCTGTTTTTT. It translates to CASGTGNTGELFF.

The chain is built from TRBV30 and TRBJ1-4; D is uncertain. CDR3 length equals 14 residues. Germline V lookup: CDR1 GTSNPN, CDR2 SVGIG (reference sequence). Trimming left V 1 base short and J 4 bases short, with 10 bases between. The CDR3 nucleotides read TGTGCCTGGAGTGCAGGTCGGGGTAATGAAAAACTGTTTTTT. It specifies CAWSAGRGNEKLFF.

The V and J genes are TRBV21-1 and TRBJ1-5. TRBV21-1 is a pseudogene segment. There are 16 residues in the CDR3. The CDR3 region is CASSNVVSLQNQPQHF. The CDR3 DNA follows: TGTGCCAGCAGCAATGTAGTTTCACTGCAGAATCAGCCCCAGCATTTT.

This chain's CDR3 is CASSEFRQSAEKLFF. The DNA of the CDR3 is TGTGCCAGCAGTGAATTTCGGCAGTCCGCTGAAAAACTGTTTTTT. This chain connects TRBV25-1 to TRBJ1-4; D is undetermined. The germline V gene has CDR1 MGHDK and CDR2 SYGVNS. V dropped 1 base and J dropped 7 bases, with 13 bases sitting between them. This CDR3 is 15 amino acids long.

The rearrangement links TRBV29-1 to TRBJ1-1; tentative D call: TRBD1 (6 bases). Germline values: CDR1 SQVTM, CDR2 ANQGSEA. There are 13 residues in the CDR3. Trimming shortened V by 7 bases and J by 4 bases, and 16 bases separated the two germline ends. CDR3 DNA: TGCAGCGCGGAACAGGGTATAGGCACTGAAGCTTTCTTT. Translation: CSAEQGIGTEAFF.

V usage is TRBV7-9 and J usage is TRBJ2-3; no definite D call. CDR1 SEHNR and CDR2 FQNEAQ come from the germline V gene (reference sequence). CDR3 size: 14 residues. Trimming took 3 bases from V and 6 from J, leaving 13 bases between them. CDR3 loop: CASSFLDLTDTQYF. CDR3 DNA: TGTGCCAGCAGCTTCCTAGACTTGACGGATACGCAGTATTTT. Full variable domain (remainder filled in from reference TRBV7-9 and TRBJ2-3): DTGVSQNPRHKITKRGQNVTFRCDPISEHNRLYWYRQTLGQGPEFLTYFQNEAQLEKSRLLSDRFSAERPKGSFSTLEIQRTEQGDSAMYLCASSFLDLTDTQYFGPGTRLTVL.

This clone has only one observation. The chain joins TRBV27 to TRBJ2-7; the D gene could be TRBD1 or TRBD2 (6 bases each). Germline loops: CDR1 MNHEY, CDR2 SMNVEV (reference sequence). Trimming left V 2 bases short and J 2 bases short, with 13 bases between. The CDR3 runs to 15 residues. The CDR3 reads CASSLQTGRTYEQYF. CDR3 nucleotides: TGTGCCAGCAGTTTACAAACAGGGAGGACCTACGAGCAGTACTTC.

The CDR3 here is CASSQTKRGRTIQETQYF. The CDR3 DNA is TGCGCCAGCAGCCAAACAAAGCGGGGGAGGACCATCCAAGAGACCCAGTACTTC. The V call is TRBV4-1, the J call TRBJ2-5; 8 nucleotides agree with TRBD2. CDR1 MGHRA and CDR2 YSYEKL come from the germline V gene. There are 18 residues in the CDR3. Unmatched junction bases numbered 12, after V lost 2 bases and J lost 1 base.

The V and J genes are TRBV10-3 and TRBJ1-1; 8 nucleotides line up with TRBD1. This CDR3 has 14 amino acids. J gave up 3 bases and V 6 bases, and 6 bases lay outside the gene matches. Germline V lookup: CDR1 ENHRY, CDR2 SYGVKD. The CDR3 DNA follows: TGTGCCATCAGCCCGACAGGGGAATACACTGAAGCTTTCTTT. Its protein is CAISPTGEYTEAFF.